This T cell receptor (beta chain) was recovered during a study of control samples from healthy donors and cancer patients. The data were produced by immunoSEQ multiplex PCR, yet TCRdb's version contains in-frame clones alone and is incomplete. The sample gives about 50,000 clones, 95% to 97% of which show up once; around 1.9% is in the top ten. Trimming at V came to 2 bases and at J to 6 bases, leaving 10 bases not matched to a gene. The CDR3 runs 15 residues. Germline CDR1 reads MGHDK; CDR2 reads SYGVNS. Sequencing was done on a sample of blood. The source is a woman aged 25 to 45 in good health. The rearrangement uses TRBV25-1 and TRBJ2-7; the match to TRBD1 covers 7 bases. The CDR3 sequence: CASSETNRGLAEQYF. Here the CDR3 DNA reads TGTGCCAGCAGTGAAACGAACAGGGGATTGGCCGAGCAGTACTTC.